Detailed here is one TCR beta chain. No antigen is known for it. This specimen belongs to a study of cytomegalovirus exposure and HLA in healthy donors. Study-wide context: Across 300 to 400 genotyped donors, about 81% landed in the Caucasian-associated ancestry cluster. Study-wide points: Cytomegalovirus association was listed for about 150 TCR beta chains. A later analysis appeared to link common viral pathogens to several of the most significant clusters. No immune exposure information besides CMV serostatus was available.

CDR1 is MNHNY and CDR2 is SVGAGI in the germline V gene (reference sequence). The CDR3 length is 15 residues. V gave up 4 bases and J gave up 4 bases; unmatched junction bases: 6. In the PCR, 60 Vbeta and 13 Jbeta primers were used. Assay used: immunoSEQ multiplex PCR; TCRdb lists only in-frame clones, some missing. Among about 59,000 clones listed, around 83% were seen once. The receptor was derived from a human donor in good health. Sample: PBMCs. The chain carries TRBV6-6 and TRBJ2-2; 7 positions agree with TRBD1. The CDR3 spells CASSSQGRGTGELFF. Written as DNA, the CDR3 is TGTGCCAGCAGTTCACAGGGGCGAGGCACCGGGGAGCTGTTTTTT.